What follows are 27 T cell receptor beta chains derived from one specimen sequenced in a study of T cells in Graves' hyperthyroidism and ophthalmopathy. Amplification of TCR beta CDR3 regions used RNA as the template. Primed by the HTBI set, a first-round RT-PCR was run on the TCR CDR3. A single record per CDR3 protein comes from TCRdb applying MiXCR to the multiplex PCR reads. The sample lists approximately 380,000 distinct CDR3 sequences, over 11% occurring once. The specimen was blood. The receptors were gathered from a man in his forties or fifties with Graves' ophthalmopathy.

This clonotype was detected ten times or more. The chain couples TRBV11-3 to TRBJ1-1; 7 bases line up with TRBD1. The trim removed 5 bases at V and 4 bases at J, leaving 4 bases unmatched. The CDR3 totals 13 residues. Germline CDR1 is SGHNT and CDR2 is YENEEA. The CDR3 sequence: CASSNQGVTEAFF. DNA for the CDR3: TGTGCCAGCAGCAACCAGGGGGTCACTGAAGCTTTCTTT.

V and J are TRBV12-3 or TRBV12-4 and TRBJ2-1; maybe TRBD2 (6 bases). The CDR3 has 11 amino acids. Trimming removed 8 bases from V and 9 bases from J, with 11 bases in between. The CDR3 region has the DNA TGTGCCAGCGCGTGGGGGGTTGAGCAGTTCTTC. Its protein product is CASAWGVEQFF.

At least ten counts were recorded for this clonotype. The rearrangement links TRBV28 to TRBJ1-4; unclear D gene. This CDR3 region has 15 residues. Trimming pared 1 base from V and 5 bases from J, leaving 11 bases between. Germline V gene sequence: CDR1 MDHEN, CDR2 SYDVKM. The CDR3 DNA reads TGTGCCAGCAGTTTATCACGCGAACCGAATGAAAAACTGTTTTTT. Translation gives CASSLSREPNEKLFF.

The chain combines TRBV7-9 with TRBJ2-3, with TRBD2 matching 10 bases. Losses at the gene ends were 2 bases for V and 5 bases for J; bases not matched to a gene: 10. CDR3 size: 17 residues. Germline loops: CDR1 SEHNR, CDR2 FQNEAQ (reference sequence). The CDR3 DNA sequence: TGTGCCAGCAGCTTATCGACGGGAGCGGGAGGGGGAGATACGCAGTATTTT. Amino acids: CASSLSTGAGGGDTQYF.

This clonotype was picked up many times. The chain uses TRBV29-1 and TRBJ2-7; no firm D call. This CDR3 comprises 13 residues. V shed 6 bases and J shed 3 bases, with 15 bases lying between them. Germline CDR1 and CDR2: SQVTM and ANQGSEA. The CDR3 coding sequence is TGCAGCGTGCTACCCGATGCGGACTACGAGCAGTACTTC. It yields the protein CSVLPDADYEQYF.

This clonotype has at least ten counts. The genes are TRBV28 and TRBJ2-3; a weak D match, TRBD2 (5 bases). Germline V CDR1 and CDR2: MDHEN, SYDVKM. V lost 2 bases and J lost 0, with 9 bases in between. This CDR3 is built from 15 residues. CDR3 nucleotide sequence: TGTGCCAGCAGTTTAAGCGGCCCGAGCACAGATACGCAGTATTTT. Its translation is CASSLSGPSTDTQYF.

This clonotype appeared a few times. The V call is TRBV5-6, the J call TRBJ2-7; a weak D match, TRBD1 (5 bases). CDR1 and CDR2 (germline): SGHDT, YYEEEE. The ends were cut back, 5 bases at V and 1 base at J, with 10 bases in the middle. This CDR3 has 13 amino acids. CDR3 sequence reads: CASSQDKSYEQYF. The CDR3 nucleotides read TGTGCCAGCAGTCAGGACAAATCCTACGAGCAGTACTTC.

V gene TRBV24-1 combines with J gene TRBJ2-1; 8 nucleotides align to TRBD1. The J segment lost 7 bases and the V segment lost 4 bases, leaving 14 bases of the junction unmatched. Germline CDR1 is KGHDR and CDR2 is SFDVKD. This CDR3 spans 17 amino acids. The CDR3 spells CATSEPTGTGLANEQFF. CDR3 coding DNA: TGTGCCACCAGTGAGCCGACCGGGACAGGACTTGCGAATGAGCAGTTCTTC.

This clonotype was detected ten times or more. The rearrangement joins TRBV28 to TRBJ2-2; D may match TRBD1 or TRBD2 (6 bases each). The length of the CDR3 is 15 residues. V dropped 8 bases and J dropped 2 bases, with 15 bases sitting between them. Germline CDR1 and CDR2: MDHEN and SYDVKM. This CDR3 is CASGPGGGNTGELFF. The CDR3 DNA sequence: TGTGCCAGCGGGCCTGGAGGGGGTAACACCGGGGAGCTGTTTTTT.

This clonotype was picked up many times. The chain recombines TRBV6-1 with TRBJ2-5; 8 bases align to TRBD2. The junction had 9 bases not matched to a gene; V was cut back by 5 bases and J by 1 base. This CDR3 is 16 amino acids long. Germline CDR1 MNHNS, CDR2 SASEGT. The CDR3 is CASSPMGLGGQETQYF. DNA of the CDR3: TGTGCCAGCAGTCCTATGGGACTAGGGGGCCAAGAGACCCAGTACTTC.

The chain joins TRBV7-8 to TRBJ2-1; 16 bases align to TRBD2. Germline V CDR1 and CDR2: SGHVS, FQNEAQ. J lost 9 bases, V lost 2 bases, and 13 bases had no gene match. The CDR3 contains 19 residues. CDR3 coding DNA: TGTGCCAGCAGCTTAAGAGCGTTGGGGACTAGCGGGAGGGTAGGTGAGCAGTTCTTC. Translating it yields CASSLRALGTSGRVGEQFF.

CDR3 nucleotide sequence: TGTGCCAGCAGCGAAGAGATTTATAATGAAAAACTGTTTTTT. Translated, it gives CASSEEIYNEKLFF. The rearrangement uses TRBV9 and TRBJ1-4; D is unresolved. Germline V gene lookup returns CDR1 SGDLS and CDR2 YYNGEE. The ends were cut back, 3 bases at V and 4 bases at J, with 10 bases in the middle. There are 14 residues in the CDR3.

This clonotype was seen a handful of times. V is TRBV7-9 and J is TRBJ1-4; D remains ambiguous. The CDR3 extends over 14 amino acids. V lost 5 bases to trimming and J lost 0 bases, with 7 bases between them. Germline V gives CDR1 SEHNR, CDR2 FQNEAQ (reference sequence). The chain's CDR3 is CASSAAATNEKLFF. The CDR3 nucleotides are TGTGCCAGCAGCGCAGCTGCAACTAATGAAAAACTGTTTTTT.

This clonotype was observed many times. This chain joins TRBV11-2 and TRBJ2-1; D is unresolved. The CDR3 has 13 amino acids. The V gene lost 5 bases and the J gene lost 4 bases, with 9 bases spanning the gap. Germline V gene lookup returns CDR1 SGHAT and CDR2 FQNNGV. The CDR3 here is CASSTTRYNEQFF. DNA of the CDR3: TGTGCCAGCAGCACGACCCGTTACAATGAGCAGTTCTTC.

This clonotype was recorded a few times. The chain uses TRBV20-1 and TRBJ2-1; a possible D gene is TRBD2 (6 bases). V gave up 4 bases and J gave up 4 bases, with 14 bases separating them. The CDR3 has 14 residues. Germline CDR1 is DFQATT and CDR2 is SNEGSKA (reference sequence). CDR3 residues: CSATLAAGYNEQFF. The CDR3 bases are TGCAGTGCTACCTTAGCGGCAGGGTACAATGAGCAGTTCTTC.

This clonotype was picked up a small number of times. The chain combines TRBV6-2 or TRBV6-3 with TRBJ2-2, with D possibly being TRBD2 (5 bases). V lost 0 bases and J lost 0, with 14 bases in between. The CDR3 is made up of 18 amino acids. Germline V gene data show CDR1 as MNHEY and CDR2 as SVGEGT. The CDR3 protein is CASSYSSAGPANTGELFF. CDR3 coding DNA: TGTGCCAGCAGTTACTCTAGCGCCGGACCCGCGAACACCGGGGAGCTGTTTTTT.

This clonotype was counted ten times or more. CDR3 nucleotide sequence: TGCGCCAGCAACGCCAACAGCGTTAGTAACTATGGCTACACCTTC. It encodes CASNANSVSNYGYTF. V is TRBV5-1 and J is TRBJ1-2; D gene uncertain. The V gene's germline CDR1 is SGHRS and CDR2 YFSETQ. This CDR3 contains 15 residues. V lost 6 bases and J lost 1, with 16 bases in between.

V and J are TRBV6-5 and TRBJ2-6; D remains unclear. Trimming took 0 bases from V and 4 from J, leaving 16 bases between them. CDR1 and CDR2 (germline): MNHEY, SVGAGI. The CDR3 is made up of 18 amino acids. The CDR3, as DNA: TGTGCCAGCAGTTACTCGGCAGGCCCTTCTGGCGGGGCCAACGTCCTGACTTTC. Amino acids: CASSYSAGPSGGANVLTF.

The CDR3 DNA reads TGTGCCAGCAGCCGGGACAGGGGGGGAGGAACTGAAGCTTTCTTT. Protein sequence: CASSRDRGGGTEAFF. The chain recombines TRBV2 with TRBJ1-1; 11 positions match TRBD1. CDR1 is SNHLY and CDR2 is FYNNEI in the germline V gene. The ends lost 6 bases at V and 5 bases at J; junction bases unmatched: 8. The CDR3 totals 15 residues.

There are many counts of this clonotype. One end of the junction does not line up with germline, which may come from a read error. The V gene is TRBV3-1, the J gene TRBJ1-2; D possibly corresponds to TRBD1 (5 bases). The CDR3 extends over 15 amino acids. In germline, CDR1 is LGHDT, CDR2 YNNKEL (reference sequence). The CDR3 sequence is CASSFEGKSNHGYTF. As DNA, the CDR3 is TGTGCCAGCAGCTTCGAGGGGAAATCTAACCATGGCTACACCTTC.

The table lists this clonotype with many counts. The chain recombines TRBV7-2 with TRBJ2-1; possible D gene TRBD1, 5 bases. Germline-derived CDR1 and CDR2 are SGHTA and FQGNSA. Trimming cost V 11 bases and J 0 bases, with 17 bases left between them. CDR3 size: 15 residues. The CDR3 nucleotides read TGTGCCGCAAATATGAAGGGGTTCTCCTACAATGAGCAGTTCTTC. As protein: CAANMKGFSYNEQFF.

This clonotype was seen more than once but under ten times. A much larger clone is a single base away; this may be a read error. The rearrangement links TRBV3-1 to TRBJ2-7; D gene ambiguous. The CDR3 covers 13 residues. Germline V gene lookup returns CDR1 LGHDT and CDR2 YNNKEL (reference sequence). The V and J ends lost 2 bases and 2 bases respectively, with 7 bases between them. CDR3 bases: TGTGCCAGCAGCCAACTGCAAGCCTACGAGCAGTACTTC. Translating it yields CASSQLQAYEQYF.

This clonotype was detected many times. This rearrangement joins TRBV20-1 to TRBJ2-1, with 10 nucleotides matching TRBD1. CDR3 length: 14 residues. Germline V lookup: CDR1 DFQATT, CDR2 SNEGSKA (reference sequence). The CDR3 reads CSCQGTGDPNEQFF. CDR3 in DNA: TGCAGCTGCCAAGGGACAGGGGACCCCAATGAGCAGTTCTTC.

V gene TRBV14 combines with J gene TRBJ2-4, with D maybe TRBD1 (6 bases). The CDR3 is 15 residues long. Germline assignment: CDR1 SGHDN and CDR2 FVKESK. Trimming cost V 2 bases and J 7 bases, with 15 bases left between them. The DNA of the CDR3 is TGTGCCAGCAGCCAAAAACAGGGTGGGGGCAACATTCAGTACTTC. Protein: CASSQKQGGGNIQYF. The whole variable domain, remainder taken from reference TRBV14 and TRBJ2-4, is EAGVTQFPSHSVIEKGQTVTLRCDPISGHDNLYWYRRVMGKEIKFLLHFVKESKQDESGMPNNRFLAERTGGTYSTLKVQPAELEDSGVYFCASSQKQGGGNIQYFGAGTRLSVL.

This clonotype was observed at least ten times. The chain carries TRBV20-1 and TRBJ2-7, with 11 bases lining up with TRBD2. Germline CDR1 is DFQATT and CDR2 is SNEGSKA (reference sequence). The CDR3 extends over 14 amino acids. V dropped 4 bases and J dropped 3; count of bases not matched to a gene: 5. CDR3 residues: CSANSGRVGYEQYF. DNA for the CDR3: TGCAGTGCTAATAGCGGGAGGGTGGGCTACGAGCAGTACTTC.

The chain recombines TRBV7-9 with TRBJ2-1; TRBD2 aligns across 10 bases. The CDR3 sequence is 24 residues long. The germline V gene encodes CDR1 SEHNR and CDR2 FQNEAQ (reference sequence). V trimming: 5 bases; J trimming: 9 bases; junction bases outside the gene matches: 37. CDR3 sequence: CASSPGLPSGSRRWAREGRGEQFF. The CDR3 coding sequence is TGTGCCAGCAGCCCAGGCTTACCTAGCGGGAGCAGACGTTGGGCTCGGGAGGGACGTGGTGAGCAGTTCTTC. The entire variable domain, with the rest obtained from reference TRBV7-9 and TRBJ2-1, is as follows: DTGVSQNPRHKITKRGQNVTFRCDPISEHNRLYWYRQTLGQGPEFLTYFQNEAQLEKSRLLSDRFSAERPKGSFSTLEIQRTEQGDSAMYLCASSPGLPSGSRRWAREGRGEQFFGPGTRLTVL.

The chain couples TRBV29-1 to TRBJ2-7; D remains unclear. In germline, CDR1 is SQVTM, CDR2 ANQGSEA. V shed 4 bases and J shed 3 bases, with 7 bases lying between them. The CDR3 totals 11 residues. The CDR3, as DNA: TGCAGCGTTGGGATGGACTACGAGCAGTACTTC. This translates into CSVGMDYEQYF.